This record covers a single T cell receptor beta chain. This specimen belongs to a study of OX40 agonist ivuxolimab in advanced cancers. Blood draws occurred at baseline, cycle 4 day 1, and cycle 7 day 1. Sequenced by immunoSEQ multiplex PCR; TCRdb stores in-frame clones only, minus some. There are 55,000 to 80,000 clones in the sample; about 80% occur only once, and 4.5% to 6% lies in the top ten. This receptor was identified in an adult with an advanced solid tumor such as melanoma, head and neck, liver or kidney cancer. The input for sequencing was CD4+ or CD8+ T cells sorted from blood, taken in a trial of the OX40 agonist ivuxolimab.

CDR3 coding DNA: TGTGCCAGTAAGGAGGGGACTGGGCGTAATTCACCCCTCCACTTT. This sequence encodes CASKEGTGRNSPLHF. This rearrangement joins TRBV19 to TRBJ1-6; perhaps TRBD1 as D (5 bases). The V and J ends lost 7 bases and 6 bases respectively, with 16 bases between them. The CDR3 loop spans 15 amino acids. CDR1 and CDR2 from the germline V gene are LNHDA and SQIVND (reference sequence).